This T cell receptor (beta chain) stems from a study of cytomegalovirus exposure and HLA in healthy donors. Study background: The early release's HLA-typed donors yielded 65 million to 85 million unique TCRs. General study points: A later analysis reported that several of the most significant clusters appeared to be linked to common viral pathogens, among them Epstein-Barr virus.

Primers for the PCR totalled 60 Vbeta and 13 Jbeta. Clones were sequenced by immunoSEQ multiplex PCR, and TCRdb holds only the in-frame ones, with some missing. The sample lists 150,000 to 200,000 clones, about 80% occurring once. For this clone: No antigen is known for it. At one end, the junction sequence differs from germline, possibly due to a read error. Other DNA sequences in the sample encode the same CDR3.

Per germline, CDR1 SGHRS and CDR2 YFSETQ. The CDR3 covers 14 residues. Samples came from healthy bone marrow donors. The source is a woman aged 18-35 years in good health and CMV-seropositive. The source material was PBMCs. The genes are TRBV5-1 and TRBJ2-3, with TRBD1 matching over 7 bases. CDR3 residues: CASSIDRGTDTQYF. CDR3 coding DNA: TGTGCCAGCAGCATTGACAGGGGCACAGATACGCAGTATTTT.